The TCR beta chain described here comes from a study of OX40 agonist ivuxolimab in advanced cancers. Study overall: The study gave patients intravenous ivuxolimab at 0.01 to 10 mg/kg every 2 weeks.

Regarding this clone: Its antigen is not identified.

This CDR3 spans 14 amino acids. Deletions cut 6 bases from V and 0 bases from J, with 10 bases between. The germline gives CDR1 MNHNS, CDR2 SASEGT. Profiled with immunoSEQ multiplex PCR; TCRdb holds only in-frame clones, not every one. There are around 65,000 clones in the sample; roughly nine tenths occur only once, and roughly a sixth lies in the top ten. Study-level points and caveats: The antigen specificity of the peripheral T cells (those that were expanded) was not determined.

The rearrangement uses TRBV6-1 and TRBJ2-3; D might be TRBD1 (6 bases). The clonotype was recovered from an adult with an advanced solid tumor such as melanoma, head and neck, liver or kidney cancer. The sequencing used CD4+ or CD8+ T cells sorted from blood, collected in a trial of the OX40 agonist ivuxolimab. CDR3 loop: CASSHRASTDTQYF. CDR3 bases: TGTGCCAGCAGCCACAGGGCTAGCACAGATACGCAGTATTTT.